This entry lists 25 T cell receptor beta chains sequenced from one sample in a study of OX40 agonist ivuxolimab in advanced cancers. Method: immunoSEQ multiplex PCR; TCRdb's copy keeps in-frame clones and lacks some. The sample holds 55,000 to 90,000 clones, roughly 85% seen once. The sequencing here drew on CD4+ or CD8+ T cells sorted from blood, taken in a trial of the OX40 agonist ivuxolimab. All receptors come from an adult with an advanced solid tumor such as melanoma, head and neck, liver or kidney cancer.

The rearrangement joins TRBV7-3 to TRBJ2-7; tentative D call: TRBD1 (5 bases). This CDR3 spans 15 amino acids. V dropped 5 bases and J dropped 2 bases, with 16 bases sitting between them. Germline assignment: CDR1 SGHTA and CDR2 FQGTGA. This CDR3 is CASSPVRATPYEQYF. The CDR3 bases are TGTGCCAGCAGCCCCGTCAGGGCTACTCCCTACGAGCAGTACTTC.

Only one count was recorded for this clone. V usage is TRBV28 and J usage is TRBJ2-7, with unresolved D. The CDR3 is 14 residues long. The germline CDR1 and CDR2 sequences are MDHEN and SYDVKM. Trimming took off 2 bases at V and 0 bases at J, with 8 bases between the two ends. The CDR3 loop reads CASSLRPSSYEQYF. The DNA for the CDR3 is TGTGCCAGCAGTTTACGACCTAGCTCCTACGAGCAGTACTTC.

The V call is TRBV7-9, the J call TRBJ1-1; D is undetermined. Germline CDR1 and CDR2: SEHNR and FQNEAQ (reference sequence). V was cut by 0 bases and J by 1 base, with 6 bases left in between. This CDR3 region has 14 residues. Here the CDR3 reads CASSLAAQNTEAFF. DNA for the CDR3: TGTGCCAGCAGCTTAGCTGCCCAGAACACTGAAGCTTTCTTT.

Comments on this clone: No DNA is shown, since the ends of the CDR3 on it are uncertain; the CDR3 is the one TCRdb lists. The genes are TRBV10-3 and TRBJ1-1. Germline V gives CDR1 ENHRY, CDR2 SYGVKD. The length of the CDR3 is 16 amino acids, counting both ends. The CDR3 reads CAISDTSGRGGTEAFF.

The V gene is TRBV5-8, the J gene TRBJ2-5, with a tentative D call TRBD1 (5 bases). CDR3 size: 14 residues. Germline values: CDR1 SGHTS, CDR2 YDEGEE. The ends were cut back, 5 bases at V and 1 base at J, with 12 bases in the middle. This CDR3 is CASRWGTSQETQYF. The CDR3 bases are TGTGCCAGCAGGTGGGGCACCTCCCAAGAGACCCAGTACTTC.

V is TRBV7-2 and J is TRBJ1-6; D is unclear. The CDR3 loop spans 14 amino acids. V lost 1 base and J lost 10, with 11 bases in between. Germline CDR1 and CDR2: SGHTA and FQGNSA. The CDR3: CASSLEIMGSPLHF. The CDR3 nucleotides read TGTGCCAGCAGCTTAGAGATAATGGGGTCACCCCTCCACTTT.

V gene TRBV28 combines with J gene TRBJ1-6, with 8 nucleotides matching TRBD1. Per the germline V gene, CDR1 is MDHEN and CDR2 is SYDVKM. The ends lost 1 base at V and 10 bases at J; junction bases unmatched: 6. There are 15 residues in the CDR3. CDR3 sequence reads: CASSLFQGALSPLHF. In nucleotides, the CDR3 is TGTGCCAGCAGTTTATTCCAGGGGGCATTATCACCCCTCCACTTT.

This clone has a handful of counts. The V call is TRBV5-1, the J call TRBJ1-3; TRBD1 matches 7 bases. V was clipped by 4 bases and J by 2 bases; unmatched bases: 6. CDR3 size: 15 residues. CDR1 and CDR2 (germline): SGHRS, YFSETQ. The CDR3 bases are TGCGCCAGCAGCCGAATGACAGGGACTGGAAACACCATATATTTT. Amino acid sequence: CASSRMTGTGNTIYF.

CDR3 nucleotide sequence: TGTGCCAGCAGCCCGACACGAAACACCATATATTTT. This sequence encodes CASSPTRNTIYF. The V call is TRBV14, the J call TRBJ1-3; D gene uncertain. The CDR3 sequence is 12 residues long. Germline CDR1 is SGHDN and CDR2 is FVKESK. Trimming took 4 bases from V and 5 from J, leaving 6 bases between them.

The chain links TRBV4-1 to TRBJ1-1, with a tentative D call TRBD1 (5 bases). The CDR3 is 18 residues long. Germline V gene lookup returns CDR1 MGHRA and CDR2 YSYEKL. Trimming left V 3 bases short and J 0 bases short, with 20 bases between. The CDR3, as DNA: TGCGCCAGCAGCCAGGGCGGGGGGTTGGATTTTTTGAACACTGAAGCTTTCTTT. Its protein product is CASSQGGGLDFLNTEAFF.

This chain links TRBV19 with TRBJ1-4; maybe TRBD1 (5 bases). Trimming removed 9 bases at V and 7 bases at J, with 24 bases between. The germline gives CDR1 LNHDA, CDR2 SQIVND (reference sequence). The CDR3 contains 16 residues. CDR3 protein: CASLPRFQGSPEKLFF. The CDR3 region has the DNA TGTGCCAGCCTGCCCCGATTTCAGGGTTCCCCTGAAAAACTGTTTTTT. Looking up the rest from reference TRBV19 and TRBJ1-4 gives the full variable domain: DGGITQSPKYLFRKEGQNVTLSCEQNLNHDAMYWYRQDPGQGLRLIYYSQIVNDFQKGDIAEGYSVSREKKESFPLTVTSAQKNPTAFYLCASLPRFQGSPEKLFFGSGTQLSVL.

The rearrangement links TRBV7-2 to TRBJ2-5; possibly TRBD2 for D (5 bases). Germline assignment: CDR1 SGHTA and CDR2 FQGNSA. The V end lost 1 base, the J end lost 3 bases, and 12 bases lay between the germline ends. The length of the CDR3 is 15 residues. CDR3 bases: TGTGCCAGCAGCTTAGGCGTAGCGACGAAAGAGACCCAGTACTTC. Translated, it gives CASSLGVATKETQYF.

Only one count was recorded for this clone. The V call is TRBV6-6, the J call TRBJ2-2; no clear D gene. This CDR3 has 11 amino acids. Trimming cost V 2 bases and J 6 bases, with 1 base left between them. Germline V gene sequence: CDR1 MNHNY, CDR2 SVGAGI (reference sequence). CDR3 sequence (DNA): TGTGCCAGCAGTTACCCCGGGGAGCTGTTTTTT. Residues: CASSYPGELFF.

CDR3 region: CASRFTDRDYGYTF. DNA for the CDR3: TGTGCCAGCAGATTCACTGACAGGGACTATGGCTACACCTTC. V gene TRBV28 combines with J gene TRBJ1-2, with 7 bases lining up with TRBD1. Germline lookup yields CDR1 MDHEN and CDR2 SYDVKM. V lost 6 bases to trimming and J lost 3 bases; unmatched junction nucleotides: 7. The CDR3 has 14 residues.

The chain has TRBV19 and TRBJ1-1; D possibly corresponds to TRBD1 (5 bases). This CDR3 is built from 14 residues. CDR1 LNHDA and CDR2 SQIVND come from the germline V gene (reference sequence). Trimming left V 3 bases short and J 7 bases short, with 15 bases between. This chain's CDR3 is CASSIYRGDGEAFF. CDR3 nucleotides: TGTGCCAGTAGTATCTATCGAGGGGATGGTGAAGCTTTCTTT.

This clone was observed a few times. The chain carries TRBV7-2 and TRBJ2-1; 12 positions agree with TRBD1. Germline V gene data show CDR1 as SGHTA and CDR2 as FQGNSA. This CDR3 is built from 19 residues. Trimming removed 0 bases from V and 0 bases from J; junction bases left unmatched: 6. This chain's CDR3 is CASSLAAGQGALSYNEQFF. The DNA of the CDR3 is TGTGCCAGCAGCTTAGCTGCGGGACAGGGGGCCCTCTCCTACAATGAGCAGTTCTTC.

This clone has more than one count but fewer than ten. The chain joins TRBV6-5 to TRBJ1-6; D perhaps matches TRBD1 (5 bases). V lost 2 bases, J lost 0 bases, and 5 bases lay in between. Germline V gene data show CDR1 as MNHEY and CDR2 as SVGAGI. The CDR3 runs to 15 residues. In DNA form, the CDR3 reads TGTGCCAGCAGTTACGACAGCTCCTATAATTCACCCCTCCACTTT. It codes for CASSYDSSYNSPLHF.

This chain uses TRBV7-7 with TRBJ2-5; D not resolved. The V gene's germline CDR1 is SSHAT and CDR2 FNYEAQ (reference sequence). This CDR3 has 14 residues. With 1 base removed from V and 3 bases from J, the gap between germline ends came to 9 bases. Here the CDR3 DNA reads TGTGCCAGCAGCTTAGTATCTGGGGAAGAGACCCAGTACTTC. Encoded protein: CASSLVSGEETQYF.

The V gene is TRBV30, the J gene TRBJ1-4; 7 bases are a match to TRBD1. Germline CDR1 is GTSNPN and CDR2 is SVGIG (reference sequence). CDR3 length: 16 residues. J was trimmed by 5 bases and V by 1 base; bases with no gene match: 10. DNA of the CDR3: TGTGCCTGGAGTGCAGGGGGGGGGACAATAAATGAAAAACTGTTTTTT. Protein sequence: CAWSAGGGTINEKLFF. Drawing the rest from reference TRBV30 and TRBJ1-4, the complete variable domain is SQTIHQWPATLVQPVGSPLSLECTVEGTSNPNLYWYRQAAGRGLQLLFYSVGIGQISSEVPQNLSASRPQDRQFILSSKKLLLSDSGFYLCAWSAGGGTINEKLFFGSGTQLSVL.

The chain recombines TRBV18 with TRBJ1-5, with D unclear. Per the germline V gene, CDR1 is KGHSH and CDR2 is LQKENI. The V end was cut by 6 bases, the J end by 0 bases, with 9 bases between. The length of the CDR3 is 14 residues. This CDR3 reads CASSLDFSNQPQHF. CDR3 sequence (DNA): TGTGCCAGCTCGCTGGACTTTAGCAATCAGCCCCAGCATTTT.

The chain joins TRBV6-1 to TRBJ1-1; no clear D. V lost 5 bases and J lost 1, with 11 bases in between. This CDR3 is 14 amino acids long. The germline V gene encodes CDR1 MNHNS and CDR2 SASEGT. The chain's CDR3 is CASSFILTNTEAFF. The CDR3 DNA is TGTGCCAGCAGTTTCATACTTACGAACACTGAAGCTTTCTTT.

The gene calls are TRBV5-1 and TRBJ1-1; 7 bases match TRBD1. Germline-derived CDR1 and CDR2 are SGHRS and YFSETQ. V dropped 5 bases and J dropped 6; count of bases not matched to a gene: 10. This CDR3 is 14 amino acids long. The CDR3 DNA is TGCGCCAGCAGGGAGACAGGGCGCCGGGCTGAAGCTTTCTTT. Translating it yields CASRETGRRAEAFF.

The chain combines TRBV5-5 with TRBJ1-2, with TRBD1 identical over 9 bases. Germline loops: CDR1 SGHKS, CDR2 YYEKEE (reference sequence). There are 13 residues in the CDR3. V was pared by 4 bases and J by 5 bases, with 3 bases of the junction left unmatched. CDR3 DNA: TGTGCCAGCAGCCGGGACAGGGATTATGGCTACACCTTC. Protein product: CASSRDRDYGYTF.

The chain is built from TRBV7-9 and TRBJ1-4, with 11 positions matching TRBD1. V lost 5 bases and J lost 0; bases outside the gene matches: 8. Germline loops: CDR1 SEHNR, CDR2 FQNEAQ (reference sequence). The CDR3 covers 18 residues. The CDR3 loop reads CASSRSMGQGATNEKLFF. The CDR3 DNA is TGTGCCAGCAGCCGTTCCATGGGACAGGGGGCAACTAATGAAAAACTGTTTTTT. Filled out from reference TRBV7-9 and TRBJ1-4, the complete variable domain reads DTGVSQNPRHKITKRGQNVTFRCDPISEHNRLYWYRQTLGQGPEFLTYFQNEAQLEKSRLLSDRFSAERPKGSFSTLEIQRTEQGDSAMYLCASSRSMGQGATNEKLFFGSGTQLSVL.

The chain carries TRBV7-3 and TRBJ2-5; 11 bases fit TRBD2. The trim removed 5 bases at V and 5 bases at J, leaving 7 bases unmatched. This CDR3 is 15 amino acids long. Germline V gene lookup returns CDR1 SGHTA and CDR2 FQGTGA. CDR3 coding DNA: TGTGCCAGCAGCCCTAGCGGGGGGCAGCGGGAGACCCAGTACTTC. Its protein product is CASSPSGGQRETQYF.